The T cell receptor (beta chain) under discussion was sequenced for a study of T-cell reconstitution after alpha-beta-depleted transplantation in children. TCRbeta library preparation incorporated unique molecular identifiers. TCRdb re-called the PCR reads through MiXCR, storing one row per CDR3 protein. Of around 490,000 distinct CDR3 sequences listed, 10% to 12% are singletons. General observations from the study: Several patients had high TCRbeta diversity at day 60; it came from surviving recipient T cells and thymic progenitors. The main origin of T-cell counts and diversity one year after transplant was newly produced T cells. As was reported, about two months after transplant, alpha-beta T cells came from several hundred expanded graft clones.

With regard to this clonotype: No antigen is known for it.

CDR3 size: 14 residues. Germline loops: CDR1 SGHTA, CDR2 FQGNSA. Trimming removed 5 bases from V and 3 bases from J; junction bases left unmatched: 4. The clonotype comes from a female patient aged 2-9 years who had a stem cell transplant for aplastic anemia, so the T cells may come from the graft donor. The chain is built from TRBV7-2 and TRBJ1-5, with 7 positions matching TRBD1. The sequencing used PBMCs, mostly from graft donor cells, collected 180 days after TCRalphabeta/CD19-depleted stem cell transplant. CDR3 DNA: TGTGCCAGCAGCCGAGACAGGGCCAATCAGCCCCAGCATTTT. It encodes CASSRDRANQPQHF. Variable domain in full (rest from reference TRBV7-2 and TRBJ1-5): GAGVSQSPSNKVTEKGKDVELRCDPISGHTALYWYRQSLGQGLEFLIYFQGNSAPDKSGLPSDRFSAERTGGSVSTLTIQRTQQEDSAVYLCASSRDRANQPQHFGDGTRLSIL.